The entry below describes one T cell receptor (beta chain). This specimen belongs to a study of shared clonotypes between healthy human individuals. Germline values: CDR1 KGHSH, CDR2 LQKENI. Trimming cost V 3 bases and J 5 bases, with 17 bases left between them. This CDR3 is built from 15 residues. The assay was immunoSEQ multiplex PCR, and TCRdb's table has in-frame clones only and misses some. The sample records 1.4 million or so clones, 98% being singletons. The chain couples TRBV18 to TRBJ2-7, with D possibly being TRBD1 (5 bases). Sequencing used naive CD4+ T cells sorted from blood. Noted subset: CD45RA+ positively selected. The origin of this receptor is a man younger than 40 in good health. CDR3 protein: CASSPPGRVDDEQYF. CDR3 coding DNA: TGTGCCAGCTCACCCCCGGGCAGGGTGGACGACGAGCAGTACTTC.